This T cell receptor (beta chain) was captured in a study of CD8+CD57+ T cells in acquired aplastic anemia. Study details: An average of roughly 3 ug of DNA was obtained from sorted CD4+ and CD8+ cells. On average, healthy donors gave approximately 11 million reads for CD4+ cells. Study-wide points: The study identified under 30 CD8+ CDR3 sequences shared by patients and controls. Between patients and controls, CD8+ Simpson's diversity did not vary significantly.

Genomic DNA constituted the template upon which TCR beta VDJ and CDR3 profiling was performed. TCRdb reprocessed the reads via MiXCR and lists one record per CDR3 protein. The top ten hold less than 55% of the sample, which has fewer than 200,000 distinct CDR3 sequences, under 75% seen once. This clonotype occurred once. The target antigen is unknown. CDR1 SGDLS and CDR2 YYNGEE come from the germline V gene. This CDR3 has 21 amino acids. Trimming cost V 0 bases and J 1 base; bases outside gene matches: 14. The sequence was obtained from a human donor in good health. V gene TRBV9 combines with J gene TRBJ2-2; 11 bases line up with TRBD2. Sample: sorted CD4+, CD8+, or CD8+CD57+ T cells (not recorded which) from PBMCs. CDR3 in amino acids: CASSVDLGITSGSKNTGELFF. For the CDR3, the DNA is TGTGCCAGCAGCGTAGATCTGGGGATTACTAGCGGGAGTAAGAACACCGGGGAGCTGTTTTTT.